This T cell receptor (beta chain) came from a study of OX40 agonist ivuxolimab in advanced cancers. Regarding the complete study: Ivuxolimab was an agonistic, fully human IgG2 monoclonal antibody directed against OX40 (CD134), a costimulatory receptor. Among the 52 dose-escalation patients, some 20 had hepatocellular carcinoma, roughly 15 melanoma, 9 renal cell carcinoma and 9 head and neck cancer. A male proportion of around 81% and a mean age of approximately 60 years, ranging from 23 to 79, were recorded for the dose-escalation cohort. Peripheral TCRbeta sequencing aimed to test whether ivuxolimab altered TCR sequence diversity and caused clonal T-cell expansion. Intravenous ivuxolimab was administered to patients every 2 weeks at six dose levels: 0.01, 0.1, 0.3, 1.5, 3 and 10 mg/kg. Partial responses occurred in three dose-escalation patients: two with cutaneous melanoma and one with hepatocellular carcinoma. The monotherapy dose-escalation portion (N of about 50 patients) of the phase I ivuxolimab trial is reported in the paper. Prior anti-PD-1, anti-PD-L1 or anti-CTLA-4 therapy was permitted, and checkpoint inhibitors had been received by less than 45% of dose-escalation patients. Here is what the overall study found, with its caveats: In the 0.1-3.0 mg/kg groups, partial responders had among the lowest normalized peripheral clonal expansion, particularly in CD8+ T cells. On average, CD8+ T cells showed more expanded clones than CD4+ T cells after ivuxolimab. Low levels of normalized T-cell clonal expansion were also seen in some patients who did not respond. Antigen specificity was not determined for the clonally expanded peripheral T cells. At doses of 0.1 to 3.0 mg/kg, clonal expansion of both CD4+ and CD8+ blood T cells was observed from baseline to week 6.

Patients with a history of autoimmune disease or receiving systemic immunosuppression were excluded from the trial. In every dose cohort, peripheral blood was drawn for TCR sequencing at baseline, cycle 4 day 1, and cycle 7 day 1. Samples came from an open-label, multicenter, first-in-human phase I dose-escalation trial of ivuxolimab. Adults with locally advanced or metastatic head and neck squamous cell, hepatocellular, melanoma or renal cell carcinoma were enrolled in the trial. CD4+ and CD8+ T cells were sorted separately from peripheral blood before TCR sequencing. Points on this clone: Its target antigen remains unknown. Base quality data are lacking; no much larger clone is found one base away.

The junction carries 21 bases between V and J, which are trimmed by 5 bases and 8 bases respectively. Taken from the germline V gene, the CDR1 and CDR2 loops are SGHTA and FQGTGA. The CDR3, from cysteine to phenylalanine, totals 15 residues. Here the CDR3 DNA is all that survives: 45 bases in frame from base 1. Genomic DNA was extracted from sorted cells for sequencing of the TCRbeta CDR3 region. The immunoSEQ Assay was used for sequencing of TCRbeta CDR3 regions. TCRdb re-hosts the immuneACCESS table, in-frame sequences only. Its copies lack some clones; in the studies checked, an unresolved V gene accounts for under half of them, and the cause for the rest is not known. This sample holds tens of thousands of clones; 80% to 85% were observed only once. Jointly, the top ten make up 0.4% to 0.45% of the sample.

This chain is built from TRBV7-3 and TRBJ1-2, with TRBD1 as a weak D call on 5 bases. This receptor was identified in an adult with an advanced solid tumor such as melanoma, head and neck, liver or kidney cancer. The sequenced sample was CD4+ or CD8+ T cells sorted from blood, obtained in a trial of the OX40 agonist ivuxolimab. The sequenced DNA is TGTGCCAGCAGCCGGACTGGGACGGATCTCAGGGGCTACACCTTC. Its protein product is CASSRTGTDLRGYTF.